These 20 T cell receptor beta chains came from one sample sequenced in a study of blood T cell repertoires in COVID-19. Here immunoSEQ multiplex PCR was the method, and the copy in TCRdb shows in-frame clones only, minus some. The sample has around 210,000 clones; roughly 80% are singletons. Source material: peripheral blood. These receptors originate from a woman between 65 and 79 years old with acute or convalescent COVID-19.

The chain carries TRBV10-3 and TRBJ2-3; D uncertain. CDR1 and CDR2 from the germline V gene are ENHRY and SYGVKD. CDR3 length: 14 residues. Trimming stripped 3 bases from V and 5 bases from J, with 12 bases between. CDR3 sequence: CAISEFGQGDTQYF. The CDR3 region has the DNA TGTGCCATCAGTGAATTTGGGCAAGGAGATACGCAGTATTTT.

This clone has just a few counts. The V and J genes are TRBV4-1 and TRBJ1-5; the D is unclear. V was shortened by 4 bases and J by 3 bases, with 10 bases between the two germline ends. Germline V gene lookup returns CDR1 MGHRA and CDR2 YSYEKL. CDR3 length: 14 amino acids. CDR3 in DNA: TGCGCCAGCAGCCTCGGACTGATCAATCAGCCCCAGCATTTT. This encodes CASSLGLINQPQHF.

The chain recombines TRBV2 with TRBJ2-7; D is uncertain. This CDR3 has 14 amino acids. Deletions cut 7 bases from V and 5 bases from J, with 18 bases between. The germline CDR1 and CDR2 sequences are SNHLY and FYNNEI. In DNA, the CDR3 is TGTGCCAGCACCCCAAACCAGGTCCTCCACGAGCAGTACTTC. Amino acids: CASTPNQVLHEQYF. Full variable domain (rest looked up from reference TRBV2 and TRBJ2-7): EPEVTQTPSHQVTQMGQEVILRCVPISNHLYFYWYRQILGQKVEFLVSFYNNEISEKSEIFDDQFSVERPDGSNFTLKIRSTKLEDSAMYFCASTPNQVLHEQYFGPGTRLTVT.

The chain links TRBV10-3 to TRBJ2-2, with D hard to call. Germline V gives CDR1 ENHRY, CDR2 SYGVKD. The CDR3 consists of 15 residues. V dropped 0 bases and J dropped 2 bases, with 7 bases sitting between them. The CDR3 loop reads CAISESNRNTGELFF. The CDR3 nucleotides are TGTGCCATCAGTGAGTCGAATAGAAACACCGGGGAGCTGTTTTTT.

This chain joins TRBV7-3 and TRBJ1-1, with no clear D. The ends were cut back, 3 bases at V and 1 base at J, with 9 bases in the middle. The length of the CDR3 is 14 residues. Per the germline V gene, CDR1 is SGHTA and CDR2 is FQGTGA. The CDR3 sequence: CASSFGAGNTEAFF. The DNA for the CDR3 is TGTGCCAGCAGCTTCGGCGCAGGGAACACTGAAGCTTTCTTT.

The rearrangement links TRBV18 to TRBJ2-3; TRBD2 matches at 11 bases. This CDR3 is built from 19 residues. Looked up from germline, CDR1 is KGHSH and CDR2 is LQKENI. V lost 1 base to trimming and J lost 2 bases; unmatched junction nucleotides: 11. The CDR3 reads CASSPRLTSGSGNTDTQYF. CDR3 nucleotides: TGTGCCAGCTCACCACGCCTCACTAGCGGGAGCGGTAACACAGATACGCAGTATTTT.

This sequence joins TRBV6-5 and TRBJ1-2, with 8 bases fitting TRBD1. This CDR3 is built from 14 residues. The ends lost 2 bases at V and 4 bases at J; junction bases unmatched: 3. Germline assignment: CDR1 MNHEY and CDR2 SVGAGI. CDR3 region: CASSYQGAGYGYTF. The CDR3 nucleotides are TGTGCCAGCAGTTACCAGGGGGCGGGCTATGGCTACACCTTC.

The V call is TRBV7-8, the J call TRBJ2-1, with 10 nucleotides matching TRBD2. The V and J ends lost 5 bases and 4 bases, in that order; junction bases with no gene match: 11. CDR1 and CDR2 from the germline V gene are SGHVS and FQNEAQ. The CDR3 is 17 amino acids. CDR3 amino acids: CASSPGTSATPYNEQFF. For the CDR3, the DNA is TGTGCCAGCAGCCCAGGGACTAGCGCGACGCCATACAATGAGCAGTTCTTC.

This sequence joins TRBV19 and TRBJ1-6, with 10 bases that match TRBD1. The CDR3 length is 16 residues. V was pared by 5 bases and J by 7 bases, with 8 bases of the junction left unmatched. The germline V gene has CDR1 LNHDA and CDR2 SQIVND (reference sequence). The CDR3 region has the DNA TGTGCCAGTAGTGCAGACAGGGGGCACGCGAATTCACCCCTCCACTTT. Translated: CASSADRGHANSPLHF. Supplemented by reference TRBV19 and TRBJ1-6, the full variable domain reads DGGITQSPKYLFRKEGQNVTLSCEQNLNHDAMYWYRQDPGQGLRLIYYSQIVNDFQKGDIAEGYSVSREKKESFPLTVTSAQKNPTAFYLCASSADRGHANSPLHFGNGTRLTVT.

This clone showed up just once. As DNA, the CDR3 is TGTGCCAGTTCCCAACAGCGGGAGAGCACAGATACGCAGTATTTT. Residues: CASSQQRESTDTQYF. The rearrangement joins TRBV6-5 to TRBJ2-3; TRBD2 agrees at 8 bases. This CDR3 is 15 amino acids long. Germline assignment: CDR1 MNHEY and CDR2 SVGAGI. V lost 9 bases and J lost 0; bases outside the gene matches: 8.

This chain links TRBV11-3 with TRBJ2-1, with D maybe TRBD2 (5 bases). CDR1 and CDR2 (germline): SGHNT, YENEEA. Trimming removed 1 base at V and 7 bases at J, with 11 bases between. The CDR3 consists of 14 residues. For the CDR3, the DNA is TGTGCCAGCAGCTTAGGAGGGAGCAATAATGAGCAGTTCTTC. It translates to CASSLGGSNNEQFF.

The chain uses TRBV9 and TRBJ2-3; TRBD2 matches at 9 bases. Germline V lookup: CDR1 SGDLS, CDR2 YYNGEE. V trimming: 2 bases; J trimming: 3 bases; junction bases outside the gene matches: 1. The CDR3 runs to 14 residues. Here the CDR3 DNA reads TGTGCCAGCAGCGTCCTAGCGGGAACAGATACGCAGTATTTT. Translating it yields CASSVLAGTDTQYF. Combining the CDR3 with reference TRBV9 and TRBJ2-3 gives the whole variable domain DSGVTQTPKHLITATGQRVTLRCSPRSGDLSVYWYQQSLDQGLQFLIQYYNGEERAKGNILERFSAQQFPDLHSELNLSSLELGDSALYFCASSVLAGTDTQYFGPGTRLTVL.

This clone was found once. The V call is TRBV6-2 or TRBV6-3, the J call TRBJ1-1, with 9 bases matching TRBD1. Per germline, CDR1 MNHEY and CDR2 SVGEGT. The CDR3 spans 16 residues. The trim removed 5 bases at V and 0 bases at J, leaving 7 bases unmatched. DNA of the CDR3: TGTGCCAGCAGTGGACAGGGGCCAACAGTGAACACTGAAGCTTTCTTT. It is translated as CASSGQGPTVNTEAFF.

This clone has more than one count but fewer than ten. CDR3 in amino acids: CASSSYRGNQETQYF. CDR3 nucleotides: TGTGCCAGCTCTTCCTACCGGGGTAACCAAGAGACCCAGTACTTC. The chain uses TRBV18 and TRBJ2-5, with D possibly matching TRBD2 (5 bases). This CDR3 has 15 residues. Germline CDR1 reads KGHSH; CDR2 reads LQKENI. V lost 6 bases and J lost 0, with 14 bases in between.

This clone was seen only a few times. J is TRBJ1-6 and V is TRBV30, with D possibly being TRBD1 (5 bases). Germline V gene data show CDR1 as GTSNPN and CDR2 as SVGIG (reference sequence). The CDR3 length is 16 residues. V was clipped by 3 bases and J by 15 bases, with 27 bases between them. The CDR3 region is CAWSVGGAGSAGVLHF. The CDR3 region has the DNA TGTGCCTGGAGCGTGGGTGGGGCAGGGTCGGCGGGGGTCCTCCACTTT.

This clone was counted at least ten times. CDR3 region: CASSPLDSNQPQHF. CDR3 sequence (DNA): TGTGCCAGCAGCCCCTTAGATAGCAATCAGCCCCAGCATTTT. The rearrangement uses TRBV27 and TRBJ1-5; no clear D. CDR1 is MNHEY and CDR2 is SMNVEV in the germline V gene (reference sequence). V lost 6 bases to trimming and J lost 0 bases, with 9 bases between them. The CDR3 sequence is 14 residues long.

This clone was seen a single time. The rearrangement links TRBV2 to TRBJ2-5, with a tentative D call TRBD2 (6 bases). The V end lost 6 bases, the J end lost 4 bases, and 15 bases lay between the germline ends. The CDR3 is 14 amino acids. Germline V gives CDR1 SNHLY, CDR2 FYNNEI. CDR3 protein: CASRATSSIETQYF. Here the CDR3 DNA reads TGTGCCAGCAGGGCTACTAGCTCAATAGAGACCCAGTACTTC.

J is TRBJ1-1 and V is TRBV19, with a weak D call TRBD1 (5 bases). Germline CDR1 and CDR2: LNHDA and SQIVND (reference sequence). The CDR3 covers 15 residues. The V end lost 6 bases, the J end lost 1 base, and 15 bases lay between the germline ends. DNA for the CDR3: TGTGCCAGTAGAGGGACGGGGGACGGGAACACTGAAGCTTTCTTT. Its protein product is CASRGTGDGNTEAFF.

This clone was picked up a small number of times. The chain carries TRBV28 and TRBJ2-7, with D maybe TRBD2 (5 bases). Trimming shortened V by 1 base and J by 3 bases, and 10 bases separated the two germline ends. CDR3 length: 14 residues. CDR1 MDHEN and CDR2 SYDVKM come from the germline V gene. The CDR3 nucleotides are TGTGCCAGCAGTTTATTGGCCGGGGTCTACGAGCAGTACTTC. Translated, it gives CASSLLAGVYEQYF.

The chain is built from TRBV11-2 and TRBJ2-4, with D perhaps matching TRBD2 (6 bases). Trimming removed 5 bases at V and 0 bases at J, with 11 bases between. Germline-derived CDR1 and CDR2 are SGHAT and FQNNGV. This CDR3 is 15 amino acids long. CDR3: CASSGGGLAKNIQYF. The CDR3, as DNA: TGTGCCAGCAGCGGGGGAGGACTAGCCAAAAACATTCAGTACTTC.